The 23 T cell receptor beta chains in this list originate from one sample, sequenced in a study of low-dose radiotherapy and immunotherapy resistance in tumors (dated 2022 in TCRdb). Sample time point, as interpreted from the label and publication: before trial treatment. Sequenced using an Illumina MiniSeq. Superscript III and a set of TRAV- and TRBV-specific primers were used to synthesize first-strand cDNA, so that both TCRalpha and TCRbeta chains were covered. TCRs were amplified for 20 to 25 PCR cycles with Phusion, using a constant-region primer paired with the adapter attached to the V primers. Using fastp trimming at Q25 and MiXCR clonotype assembly, TCRdb reanalyzed the public sequencing data and kept in-frame beta chains. CDR3 protein duplicates are merged, each entry listing the most common genes and DNA. Recorded for this sample are 85,000 to 95,000 distinct CDR3 sequences; roughly a tenth of them occurred a single time. About 1% of the sample rests with the top ten.

This material consisted of PBMCs, taken before treatment. The source of these receptors is a male donor with prostate cancer.

With respect to this clonotype: Being one base from a much bigger clone, this may be a read error. The V and J genes are TRBV30 and TRBJ2-3; 9 nucleotides line up with TRBD1. The DNA end is more similar to TRBJ2-7, so the J call may be wrong. CDR3 length: 18 residues. Germline CDR1 reads GTSNPN; CDR2 reads SVGIG (reference sequence). The CDR3 region is CAWSSLSFPGTGRSEQYF. CDR3 sequence (DNA): TGTGCCTGGAGTTCCCTTTCATTCCCTGGGACAGGGCGCAGCGAGCAGTACTTC.

This clonotype showed up many times. The V gene is TRBV11-2, the J gene TRBJ2-7; the D gene is possibly TRBD2 (5 bases). Germline CDR1 reads SGHAT; CDR2 reads FQNNGV. Trimming took off 7 bases at V and 4 bases at J, with 8 bases between the two ends. The CDR3 is 11 amino acids. The CDR3 coding sequence is TGTGCCAGCACCCGAGGGTACGAGCAGTACTTC. Translating gives CASTRGYEQYF.

The table lists this clonotype with a few counts. The chain couples TRBV9 to TRBJ1-3, with a weak D call TRBD1 (6 bases). The CDR3 length is 15 residues. Per the germline V gene, CDR1 is SGDLS and CDR2 is YYNGEE. The V and J ends lost 4 bases and 1 base respectively, with 12 bases between them. CDR3 loop: CASSQRGGSGNTIYF. Written as DNA, the CDR3 is TGTGCCAGCAGCCAGAGGGGGGGATCTGGAAACACCATATATTTT.

This clonotype was counted ten times or more. The chain has TRBV29-1 and TRBJ2-5; TRBD1 might be the D (6 bases). This CDR3 comprises 15 residues. The V end lost 1 base, the J end lost 2 bases, and 14 bases lay between the germline ends. Germline CDR1 reads SQVTM; CDR2 reads ANQGSEA. CDR3 in DNA: TGCAGCGTTGAAGGGGGACAAGGCAATCAAGAGACCCAGTACTTC. Its protein is CSVEGGQGNQETQYF.

This clonotype has at least ten counts. The chain recombines TRBV24-1 with TRBJ2-3; D perhaps matches TRBD2 (6 bases). The ends were cut back, 4 bases at V and 2 bases at J, with 15 bases in the middle. CDR1 and CDR2 from the germline V gene are KGHDR and SFDVKD. This CDR3 has 16 amino acids. This CDR3 is CATSDLGGGNTDTQYF. Here the CDR3 DNA reads TGTGCCACCAGTGACCTAGGTGGGGGGAACACAGATACGCAGTATTTT.

In its sample, this clonotype was seen a few times. The V call is TRBV20-1, the J call TRBJ1-5; 8 bases match TRBD1. Trimming cost V 5 bases and J 1 base; bases outside gene matches: 7. Per germline, CDR1 DFQATT and CDR2 SNEGSKA (reference sequence). This CDR3 spans 15 amino acids. The CDR3 DNA sequence: TGCAGTGCTGGACAGGGCCTGCAGAGCAATCAGCCCCAGCATTTT. This gives the protein CSAGQGLQSNQPQHF.

J is TRBJ1-1 and V is TRBV19; no clear D. Trimming left V 5 bases short and J 0 bases short, with 13 bases between. The CDR3 totals 15 residues. Germline V gives CDR1 LNHDA, CDR2 SQIVND (reference sequence). CDR3 in amino acids: CASSPRRNVNTEAFF. The CDR3, as DNA: TGTGCCAGTAGTCCAAGGAGGAACGTGAACACTGAAGCTTTCTTT.

This clonotype was seen at least ten times. The V gene is TRBV20-1, the J gene TRBJ2-1, with 7 bases fitting TRBD2. After removal of 2 bases from V and 4 bases from J, the junction contained 14 bases not matched to a gene. Germline V lookup: CDR1 DFQATT, CDR2 SNEGSKA (reference sequence). CDR3 length: 17 amino acids. CDR3 amino acids: CSARSSGVFTGYNEQFF. In DNA form, the CDR3 reads TGCAGTGCTAGATCGAGCGGGGTCTTTACCGGTTACAATGAGCAGTTCTTC.

This clonotype was observed many times. This sequence joins TRBV19 and TRBJ2-2; 7 bases align to TRBD1. CDR3 length: 14 amino acids. With 7 bases clipped from V and 3 bases from J, the junction kept 5 bases outside the gene matches. Germline lookup yields CDR1 LNHDA and CDR2 SQIVND (reference sequence). Here the CDR3 DNA reads TGTGCCAGTATCCCTACAGGGGACACCGGGGAGCTGTTTTTT. Its protein product is CASIPTGDTGELFF.

This clonotype was detected ten times or more. The chain links TRBV6-2 or TRBV6-3 to TRBJ2-7; TRBD2 matches 8 bases. Per the germline V gene, CDR1 is MNHEY and CDR2 is SVGEGT. The CDR3 runs 16 residues. The junction had 13 bases not matched to a gene; V was cut back by 4 bases and J by 5 bases. The CDR3 nucleotides read TGTGCCAGCAGTTCTGAAACGAGCGGGAGTGGACACGAGCAGTACTTC. Translating it yields CASSSETSGSGHEQYF.

This clonotype was counted ten times or more. This CDR3 reads CSANFPDRVIDTQYF. The DNA for the CDR3 is TGCAGTGCCAACTTCCCGGACAGGGTTATAGATACGCAGTATTTT. This rearrangement joins TRBV20-1 to TRBJ2-3; TRBD1 matches at 8 bases. CDR1 DFQATT and CDR2 SNEGSKA come from the germline V gene (reference sequence). The CDR3 extends over 15 amino acids. After removal of 6 bases from V and 5 bases from J, the junction contained 13 bases not matched to a gene.

This clonotype was seen many times. V is TRBV5-4 and J is TRBJ2-6, with D uncertain. The germline V gene has CDR1 SGHNT and CDR2 YYREEE (reference sequence). Trimming took 3 bases from V and 0 from J, leaving 7 bases between them. The CDR3 totals 15 residues. CDR3 amino acids: CASSYQNSGANVLTF. The CDR3 DNA reads TGTGCCAGCAGCTATCAGAACTCTGGGGCCAACGTCCTGACTTTC.

This clonotype came up many times. This chain's CDR3 is CASSPTAIYGYTF. In nucleotides, the CDR3 is TGTGCCAGCAGTCCGACAGCTATCTATGGCTACACCTTC. The J gene is TRBJ1-2, the V gene TRBV12-3 or TRBV12-4, with a possible D match to TRBD1 (5 bases). V was shortened by 5 bases and J by 4 bases, with 11 bases between the two germline ends. CDR3 length equals 13 residues.

This clonotype was detected many times. The V and J genes are TRBV5-4 and TRBJ2-3, with D maybe TRBD2 (6 bases). The V gene's germline CDR1 is SGHNT and CDR2 YYREEE (reference sequence). CDR3 size: 15 residues. The germline V and J ends were trimmed by 4 bases and 3 bases, with 15 bases remaining between them. As DNA, the CDR3 is TGTGCCAGCAGCAAGGACGGGGGTGGTACAGATACGCAGTATTTT. This gives the protein CASSKDGGGTDTQYF. The full variable domain, in which reference TRBV5-4 and TRBJ2-3 provide the parts outside the CDR3, is ETGVTQSPTHLIKTRGQQVTLRCSSQSGHNTVSWYQQALGQGPQFIFQYYREEENGRGNFPPRFSGLQFPNYSSELNVNALELDDSALYLCASSKDGGGTDTQYFGPGTRLTVL.

This clonotype came up many times. The V call is TRBV30, the J call TRBJ2-1, with D unclear. The CDR3 sequence is 12 residues long. With 0 bases removed from V and 8 bases from J, the gap between germline ends came to 8 bases. The germline gives CDR1 GTSNPN, CDR2 SVGIG (reference sequence). The CDR3 is CAWSVRGDEQFF. CDR3 nucleotide sequence: TGTGCCTGGAGTGTAAGAGGCGATGAGCAGTTCTTC.

The genes are TRBV7-8 and TRBJ2-3, with D perhaps matching TRBD2 (7 bases). Germline values: CDR1 SGHVS, CDR2 FQNEAQ. The V end lost 1 base, the J end lost 4 bases, and 15 bases lay between the germline ends. The CDR3 spans 16 residues. The CDR3 sequence: CASSLGGGGSSDTQYF. In DNA form, the CDR3 reads TGTGCCAGCAGCTTAGGGGGAGGGGGTAGTTCAGATACGCAGTATTTT.

Ten or more counts support this clonotype. This chain links TRBV18 with TRBJ2-1; 10 bases are shared with TRBD2. CDR1 is KGHSH and CDR2 is LQKENI in the germline V gene. The CDR3 spans 16 residues. V shed 1 base and J 7 bases; nucleotides not matched to a gene: 7. As DNA, the CDR3 is TGTGCCAGCTCACCACTGACTAGCGGGCGTCTGAATGAGCAGTTCTTC. Translated, it gives CASSPLTSGRLNEQFF.

This clonotype was counted ten times or more. The V call is TRBV5-1, the J call TRBJ2-3, with 12 bases that match TRBD2. CDR3 length: 15 residues. The germline V gene has CDR1 SGHRS and CDR2 YFSETQ. The junction had 6 bases not matched to a gene; V was cut back by 4 bases and J by 6 bases. The CDR3: CASSQGLAGVDTQYF. The DNA of the CDR3 is TGCGCCAGCAGCCAGGGACTAGCGGGCGTTGATACGCAGTATTTT.

The J gene is TRBJ1-1, the V gene TRBV19, with D possibly being TRBD1 (5 bases). From germline, CDR1 is LNHDA and CDR2 SQIVND (reference sequence). This CDR3 contains 12 residues. Trimming took off 9 bases at V and 0 bases at J, with 8 bases between the two ends. The CDR3 reads CASGHLNTEAFF. The CDR3 DNA reads TGTGCCAGCGGACACCTGAACACTGAAGCTTTCTTT.

There are many counts of this clonotype. The rearrangement uses TRBV28 and TRBJ1-2; TRBD1 might be the D (6 bases). With 7 bases removed from V and 6 bases from J, the gap between germline ends came to 15 bases. The CDR3 spans 13 residues. CDR1 MDHEN and CDR2 SYDVKM come from the germline V gene. The CDR3 coding sequence is TGTGCCAGCAACCCCCCAGGGGTTCATGGCTACACCTTC. Its protein is CASNPPGVHGYTF.

This clonotype was counted many times. The V gene is TRBV7-2, the J gene TRBJ1-5, with 9 bases identical to TRBD1. Germline values: CDR1 SGHTA, CDR2 FQGNSA. This CDR3 region has 15 residues. The V and J ends lost 5 bases and 3 bases, in that order; junction bases with no gene match: 5. The chain's CDR3 is CASSGTGGNNQPQHF. DNA of the CDR3: TGTGCCAGCAGCGGAACAGGGGGCAACAATCAGCCCCAGCATTTT.

This clonotype was seen at least ten times. This chain uses TRBV19 with TRBJ1-2; a weak D match, TRBD1 (6 bases). Per the germline V gene, CDR1 is LNHDA and CDR2 is SQIVND (reference sequence). This CDR3 has 13 amino acids. V was cut by 0 bases and J by 12 bases, with 14 bases left in between. CDR3: CASSIDGRGTDTF. CDR3 nucleotide sequence: TGTGCCAGTAGTATAGACGGCAGGGGAACGGACACCTTC.

This clonotype appeared many times. The chain carries TRBV24-1 and TRBJ2-1, with D tentatively TRBD1 or TRBD2 (5 bases each). There are 16 residues in the CDR3. Germline V gene lookup returns CDR1 KGHDR and CDR2 SFDVKD. Trimming took 4 bases from V and 0 from J, leaving 12 bases between them. CDR3 DNA sequence: TGTGCCACCAGTGAGGACTGGGGGAGCTCCTACAATGAGCAGTTCTTC. Residues: CATSEDWGSSYNEQFF.